The clone carrying this T cell receptor beta chain was seen a single time. Each CDR3 protein gets one entry after TCRdb re-called the 5' RACE reads with MiXCR. The data show under 300,000 distinct CDR3 sequences, roughly 8% seen once. Germline V CDR1 and CDR2: DFQATT, SNEGSKA (reference sequence). This CDR3 spans 12 amino acids. Between the trimmed V and J ends, which lost 5 bases and 3 bases, there was a span of 11 bases. This sample was included in a study of identical twins. These same data were also listed under a study on yellow fever vaccine responses in identical twins.

The V gene is TRBV20-1, the J gene TRBJ2-7; D could derive from TRBD1 or TRBD2 (5 bases each). Sequencing input: CD8+ T cells sorted from blood. The TCR comes from a woman in her late teens or twenties in good health. The CDR3: CSAWSGLYEQYF. The CDR3 DNA follows: TGCAGTGCTTGGTCGGGGCTCTACGAGCAGTACTTC.